The present TCR beta chain was sequenced within a study of cytomegalovirus exposure and HLA in healthy donors. The study, taken as a whole, reports: Upon later analysis, HLA-associated TCR beta chains proved more clonally expanded than other, equally common chains. In a later analysis, productive TCRs from donors in an Asian-associated ancestry cluster reportedly carried fewer N-insertions than the cohort mean.

The PCR employed 60 Vbeta primers together with 13 Jbeta primers. Assay used: immunoSEQ multiplex PCR; TCRdb lists only in-frame clones, some missing. The sample includes approximately 200,000 clones, 80% to 85% of them seen just once. Concerning this clone itself: The antigen is undetermined. The same CDR3 can be traced to other DNA sequences in this sample.

Donors consisted of healthy bone marrow donors. The germline V gene has CDR1 SGHTA and CDR2 FQGNSA. The CDR3 sequence is 15 residues long. V lost 1 base and J lost 4, with 8 bases in between. V and J are TRBV7-2 and TRBJ2-6; possibly TRBD2 for D (5 bases). This clonotype was obtained from a boy aged 5-17 years in good health and CMV-seronegative. The sample consisted of PBMCs. CDR3 coding DNA: TGTGCCAGCAGCTTAGGCGGGTCCGGGGCCAACGTCCTGACTTTC. Protein sequence: CASSLGGSGANVLTF.